This T cell receptor beta chain was identified during a study of T-cell memory formation after mild COVID-19. Findings and caveats of the study: There were some responding clones in pre-infection memory, which suggested that cross-reactive memory had joined.

This clonotype came up a few times. Its antigen is currently unknown. Barcoded TCR alpha and TCR beta cDNA libraries with UMIs came from 5'RACE using constant-segment primers. TCRdb re-called the 5' RACE reads with MiXCR, one entry per CDR3 protein. The sample consists of about 84,000 distinct CDR3 sequences, approximately 13% of them appearing once. The germline V gene has CDR1 SGHRS and CDR2 YFSETQ. This CDR3 is built from 14 residues. V gave up 4 bases and J gave up 3 bases, with 13 bases separating them. This chain uses TRBV5-1 with TRBJ1-1; D ambiguous. Sample: PBMCs or a T cell subset sorted from them (not recorded which). This clonotype originated in an adult woman who had mild COVID-19 (a few samples of this study predate the infection). Cell type and time point are not known. The CDR3 DNA reads as TGCGCCAGCAGCCCTGGGGTGGGAGACACTGAAGCTTTCTTT. This gives the protein CASSPGVGDTEAFF.